This T cell receptor beta chain stems from a study of chemoradiotherapy in HPV16-positive cancers. Overall study context: Candidate HPV-specific T-cell clones and common TCR motifs came from functional assays in a couple of HPV16-positive patients.

Produced via immunoSEQ multiplex PCR; TCRdb's table is partial and in-frame only. The sample shows about 4,300 clones, 75% of them seen only once. As concerns this clone: Its antigen is not identified.

General study findings and limits: Functional assays defining HPV-specific T cells used only a couple of HPV16-positive patients.

Repeated repertoire sampling spanned the course of chemoradiotherapy. CDR3 length equals 15 residues. Germline CDR1 reads SGHDN; CDR2 reads FVKESK. V was clipped by 6 bases and J by 5 bases, with 19 bases between them. V is TRBV14 and J is TRBJ1-1; D unclear. The TCR sequence derives from a human donor with HPV-associated anogenital cancer. The biological material was taken from a patient who underwent chemoradiotherapy. CDR3: CASSQLGGGWTEAFF. CDR3 nucleotides: TGTGCCAGCAGTCAGTTGGGAGGAGGGTGGACTGAAGCTTTCTTT.